The entry below describes one TCR beta chain. Study processing details: Reference gene primers were amplified, and this amplification served to estimate nucleated cell counts. The table came from immunoSEQ multiplex PCR; TCRdb's copy has only in-frame clones and leaves some out. V and J calls plus clone size are reproduced from that table; the DNA served to infer D and trimming. The sample includes about 250,000 clones, about 89% seen only once; the top ten take 0.94%. These data belong to a study of blood T cell repertoires in COVID-19. As for the study in general: Nucleic acid was either cDNA or gDNA, and it came from T cells, B-cell-depleted T cells, or PBMCs.

This CDR3 spans 14 amino acids. V lost 5 bases, J lost 0 bases, and 11 bases lay in between. Germline V lookup: CDR1 SEHNR, CDR2 FQNEAQ (reference sequence). Material for sequencing was peripheral blood. The sequence derives from a woman between 40 and 55 years old who had recovered from COVID-19. The chain uses TRBV7-9 and TRBJ2-7; D is ambiguous. CDR3 sequence reads: CASSPLWSSYEQYF. Here the CDR3 DNA reads TGTGCCAGCAGCCCCCTGTGGAGCTCCTACGAGCAGTACTTC. Together with reference TRBV7-9 and TRBJ2-7, the CDR3 gives the full variable domain: DTGVSQNPRHKITKRGQNVTFRCDPISEHNRLYWYRQTLGQGPEFLTYFQNEAQLEKSRLLSDRFSAERPKGSFSTLEIQRTEQGDSAMYLCASSPLWSSYEQYFGPGTRLTVT.